This passage covers 32 T cell receptor beta chains from one sample sequenced in a study of a mutant IDH1 vaccine in newly diagnosed glioma. Assay used: immunoSEQ multiplex PCR; TCRdb lists only in-frame clones, some missing. The sample includes approximately 30,000 clones, roughly 80% of them seen just once. These receptors have no identified antigens. Indicated time point: week 23, last vaccination. Doses of 300 ug of mutant IDH1 20-mer peptide were given with topical imiquimod. The source was PBMCs, collected from a glioma patient whose treatment included an IDH1 peptide vaccine. These TCRs come from a woman aged 30 to 39 with glioma.

In this sample, this clone turned up once. The chain employs TRBV9 and TRBJ2-3; D ambiguous. Germline V gene lookup returns CDR1 SGDLS and CDR2 YYNGEE. V dropped 0 bases and J dropped 2 bases, with 10 bases sitting between them. The CDR3 covers 15 residues. The CDR3 loop is CASSVDSTYTDTQYF. In nucleotides, the CDR3 is TGTGCCAGCAGCGTAGATAGTACTTACACAGATACGCAGTATTTT.

The J gene is TRBJ2-1, the V gene TRBV4-2; 8 positions agree with TRBD2. Trimming at V came to 0 bases and at J to 15 bases, leaving 7 bases not matched to a gene. Germline CDR1 reads LGHNA; CDR2 reads YNFKEQ. The CDR3 totals 13 residues. The CDR3 sequence is CASSQEAGLGPFF. CDR3 nucleotide sequence: TGTGCCAGCAGCCAAGAGGCGGGACTAGGTCCGTTCTTC.

J is TRBJ1-2 and V is TRBV5-6; 12 nucleotides agree with TRBD1. Unmatched junction bases numbered 5, after V lost 4 bases and J lost 7 bases. Germline CDR1 SGHDT, CDR2 YYEEEE. The CDR3 length is 14 residues. CDR3 in DNA: TGTGCCAGCAGCCGGGACAGGGGGCCGGGTGGCTACACCTTC. This sequence encodes CASSRDRGPGGYTF.

This chain uses TRBV6-6 with TRBJ1-2; TRBD1 aligns across 8 bases. V was pared by 6 bases and J by 5 bases, with 14 bases of the junction left unmatched. CDR1 is MNHNY, CDR2 SVGAGI, per germline (reference sequence). The CDR3 is 16 amino acids. CDR3 sequence reads: CASSLFAHGQGYGYTF. CDR3 nucleotide sequence: TGTGCCAGCAGCCTTTTTGCCCACGGACAGGGTTATGGCTACACCTTC.

V usage is TRBV20-1 and J usage is TRBJ2-5, with D uncertain. Trimming took off 5 bases at V and 3 bases at J, with 7 bases between the two ends. The germline V gene has CDR1 DFQATT and CDR2 SNEGSKA (reference sequence). The CDR3 loop spans 11 amino acids. This CDR3 reads CSAWWEETQYF. CDR3 nucleotide sequence: TGCAGTGCTTGGTGGGAAGAGACCCAGTACTTC.

This clone showed up just a few times. This sequence joins TRBV5-4 and TRBJ2-7, with 7 nucleotides matching TRBD1. In germline, CDR1 is SGHNT, CDR2 YYREEE (reference sequence). After removal of 3 bases from V and 7 bases from J, the junction contained 7 bases not matched to a gene. There are 13 residues in the CDR3. The CDR3 loop reads CASSSGTAPEQYF. The CDR3 DNA reads as TGTGCCAGCAGCTCTGGGACAGCTCCTGAGCAGTACTTC. The full variable domain, with the rest looked up from reference TRBV5-4 and TRBJ2-7, is ETGVTQSPTHLIKTRGQQVTLRCSSQSGHNTVSWYQQALGQGPQFIFQYYREEENGRGNFPPRFSGLQFPNYSSELNVNALELDDSALYLCASSSGTAPEQYFGPGTRLTVT.

The V and J genes are TRBV5-4 and TRBJ2-3, with 11 positions matching TRBD2. Per the germline V gene, CDR1 is SGHNT and CDR2 is YYREEE (reference sequence). The CDR3 is made up of 17 amino acids. The junction had 8 bases not matched to a gene; V was cut back by 3 bases and J by 2 bases. The CDR3, as DNA: TGTGCCAGCAGCTCATTAGCGGGGGGGCGGGCCACAGATACGCAGTATTTT. Its translation: CASSSLAGGRATDTQYF.

The chain combines TRBV10-3 with TRBJ2-1; 11 nucleotides agree with TRBD2. Trimming removed 8 bases from V and 9 bases from J; junction bases left unmatched: 18. The CDR3 runs 17 residues. Germline V lookup: CDR1 ENHRY, CDR2 SYGVKD. The CDR3 spells CAIGGGLAEQGGTEQFF. CDR3 in DNA: TGTGCCATCGGTGGGGGACTAGCGGAGCAAGGGGGCACTGAGCAGTTCTTC.

The chain combines TRBV30 with TRBJ2-2; TRBD1 or TRBD2 may be the D gene (5 bases each). The germline CDR1 and CDR2 sequences are GTSNPN and SVGIG (reference sequence). V lost 3 bases to trimming and J lost 3 bases, with 5 bases between them. The CDR3 has 12 residues. The CDR3 sequence: CAWRGDTGELFF. CDR3 in DNA: TGTGCCTGGAGGGGGGACACCGGGGAGCTGTTTTTT.

This clone was seen a handful of times. The V and J genes are TRBV19 and TRBJ2-3; weak D call: TRBD1 (5 bases). The CDR3 has 15 amino acids. V lost 3 bases and J 3 bases, leaving 13 bases between the germline ends. Germline-derived CDR1 and CDR2 are LNHDA and SQIVND (reference sequence). CDR3 nucleotides: TGTGCCAGTAGTATGGCATGGGGCCGAACAGATACGCAGTATTTT. It translates to CASSMAWGRTDTQYF.

The chain has TRBV23-1 and TRBJ1-1; D unclear. TRBV23-1 is recorded as an ORF, its role being uncertain. This CDR3 has 13 amino acids. V lost 4 bases and J 4 bases, leaving 10 bases between the germline ends. CDR3 amino acids: CASSPPRGTEAFF. The CDR3 DNA reads as TGCGCCAGCAGTCCCCCGCGGGGCACTGAAGCTTTCTTT.

Points on this clone: The junction departs from the called germline gene at one end, perhaps through a read error. The V and J genes are TRBV6-5 and TRBJ1-4; the D is unclear. Germline lookup yields CDR1 MNHEY and CDR2 SVGAGI. The CDR3 has 15 amino acids. CDR3 coding DNA: TGTGCCAGCAGTTACCGCGGGCTAACTTATGAAAAACTGTTTTTT. Amino acids: CASSYRGLTYEKLFF.

This chain joins TRBV6-5 and TRBJ1-2; D is unclear. Germline V lookup: CDR1 MNHEY, CDR2 SVGAGI. The V end lost 0 bases, the J end lost 5 bases, and 13 bases lay between the germline ends. The CDR3 runs to 15 residues. The CDR3 here is CASSYSRGFPYGYTF. CDR3 sequence (DNA): TGTGCCAGCAGTTACTCGAGAGGGTTCCCTTATGGCTACACCTTC.

This rearrangement joins TRBV6-5 to TRBJ2-1; D is possibly TRBD1 (6 bases). This CDR3 region has 13 residues. V lost 5 bases and J 7 bases, leaving 12 bases between the germline ends. The germline V gene encodes CDR1 MNHEY and CDR2 SVGAGI. For the CDR3, the DNA is TGTGCCAGCAGTACCGGGACAAAGAATGAGCAGTTCTTC. This gives the protein CASSTGTKNEQFF.

V gene TRBV7-9 combines with J gene TRBJ1-1; D uncertain. Trimming left V 5 bases short and J 1 base short, with 11 bases between. The germline gives CDR1 SEHNR, CDR2 FQNEAQ (reference sequence). The CDR3 has 14 amino acids. CDR3 DNA sequence: TGTGCCAGCAGCCATGACACAAAGAACACTGAAGCTTTCTTT. Residues: CASSHDTKNTEAFF.

The gene calls are TRBV4-1 and TRBJ2-7, with 8 bases lining up with TRBD2. V lost 3 bases to trimming and J lost 3 bases; unmatched junction nucleotides: 7. The CDR3 contains 15 residues. The germline gives CDR1 MGHRA, CDR2 YSYEKL. CDR3 protein: CASSHDPLAGYEQYF. The CDR3 region has the DNA TGCGCCAGCAGCCACGACCCCCTAGCGGGCTACGAGCAGTACTTC.

V usage is TRBV6-1 and J usage is TRBJ1-5; 9 nucleotides align to TRBD1. The CDR3 sequence is 16 residues long. J gave up 3 bases and V 2 bases, and 5 bases lay outside the gene matches. Germline V gene sequence: CDR1 MNHNS, CDR2 SASEGT. CDR3 sequence (DNA): TGTGCCAGCAGTGAACCGGGACAGGGTCTCAATCAGCCCCAGCATTTT. Translation gives CASSEPGQGLNQPQHF.

The rearrangement links TRBV7-9 to TRBJ2-7; the D is unclear. CDR3 size: 13 residues. Germline assignment: CDR1 SEHNR and CDR2 FQNEAQ (reference sequence). V dropped 2 bases and J dropped 0 bases, with 5 bases sitting between them. CDR3 sequence: CASSLRISYEQYF. The CDR3 DNA reads TGTGCCAGCAGCTTAAGGATCTCCTACGAGCAGTACTTC.

V gene TRBV27 combines with J gene TRBJ2-1; 8 bases map to TRBD2. Germline CDR1 and CDR2: MNHEY and SMNVEV (reference sequence). The CDR3 contains 17 residues. V dropped 3 bases and J dropped 6; count of bases not matched to a gene: 13. Here the CDR3 reads CASSFPSAGAHFNEQFF. The CDR3 nucleotides are TGTGCCAGCAGTTTCCCCTCAGCGGGGGCCCATTTCAATGAGCAGTTCTTC.

The rearrangement joins TRBV19 to TRBJ1-1; 7 positions match TRBD1. The CDR3 is 13 amino acids. Germline-derived CDR1 and CDR2 are LNHDA and SQIVND (reference sequence). J gave up 1 base and V 4 bases, and 0 bases lay outside the gene matches. The CDR3, as DNA: TGTGCCAGTAGTAGGGACAGGAACACTGAAGCTTTCTTT. It encodes CASSRDRNTEAFF.

By proportion, this clone is medium-sized. The CDR3 DNA is TGTGCCAGCAGCTTATCAGTTTACACTGAAGCTTTCTTT. Protein sequence: CASSLSVYTEAFF. The genes are TRBV11-3 and TRBJ1-1, with no clear D. V lost 2 bases, J lost 3 bases, and 7 bases lay in between. Germline assignment: CDR1 SGHNT and CDR2 YENEEA. The length of the CDR3 is 13 residues.

The chain joins TRBV29-1 to TRBJ2-5, with 11 bases matching TRBD2. Looked up from germline, CDR1 is SQVTM and CDR2 is ANQGSEA. CDR3 size: 15 residues. Trimming cost V 5 bases and J 2 bases; bases outside gene matches: 7. The CDR3 here is CSVTGTSGLQETQYF. CDR3 nucleotide sequence: TGCAGCGTTACCGGGACTAGCGGCCTACAAGAGACCCAGTACTTC.

The chain joins TRBV2 to TRBJ1-5; D ambiguous. The CDR3 consists of 11 residues. V lost 11 bases and J 2 bases, leaving 7 bases between the germline ends. CDR1 SNHLY and CDR2 FYNNEI come from the germline V gene. CDR3: CASRGNQPQHF. The CDR3 coding sequence is TGTGCCTCTAGGGGCAATCAGCCCCAGCATTTT.

The chain is built from TRBV19 and TRBJ1-1; the D is unclear. Per the germline V gene, CDR1 is LNHDA and CDR2 is SQIVND (reference sequence). V lost 5 bases and J 2 bases, leaving 12 bases between the germline ends. The CDR3 is made up of 14 amino acids. For the CDR3, the DNA is TGTGCCAGTAGTCCGGGAGGGCCTAACACTGAAGCTTTCTTT. It translates to CASSPGGPNTEAFF.

The chain joins TRBV2 to TRBJ2-5, with D possibly TRBD1 on 6 matching bases. CDR3 size: 13 residues. V was trimmed by 10 bases and J by 1 base, leaving 13 bases between them. Germline loops: CDR1 SNHLY, CDR2 FYNNEI. The CDR3 here is CATNRDPQETQYF. The CDR3 DNA reads as TGTGCCACTAACAGGGATCCCCAAGAGACCCAGTACTTC.

This sequence joins TRBV6-5 and TRBJ2-3; tentatively, D is TRBD2 (6 bases). V lost 0 bases and J lost 1, with 8 bases in between. CDR3 size: 15 residues. Per the germline V gene, CDR1 is MNHEY and CDR2 is SVGAGI. The chain's CDR3 is CASSYSPGGTDTQYF. CDR3 sequence (DNA): TGTGCCAGCAGTTACTCTCCGGGGGGCACAGATACGCAGTATTTT.

The chain carries TRBV14 and TRBJ2-5, with 8 bases identical to TRBD1. Looked up from germline, CDR1 is SGHDN and CDR2 is FVKESK. V shed 4 bases, J shed 4 bases, and the junction held 5 bases outside the gene matches. The CDR3 loop spans 14 amino acids. The CDR3 DNA sequence: TGTGCCAGCAGCCGCACAGGGGGAGGAGAGACCCAGTACTTC. Translating it yields CASSRTGGGETQYF.

The J gene is TRBJ1-1, the V gene TRBV21-1; TRBD1 was called by the table and not checked on the DNA. TRBV21-1 constitutes a pseudogene. The CDR3 loop spans 17 amino acids. CDR3 protein: CASSKDLSDRGNTEAFF. CDR3 in DNA: TGTGCCAGCAGCAAAGACCTATCCGACAGGGGGAACACTGAAGCTTTCTTT.

The rearrangement joins TRBV7-6 to TRBJ2-3, with 9 bases that match TRBD2. CDR3 length: 17 amino acids. Germline CDR1 reads SGHVS; CDR2 reads FNYEAQ. V lost 4 bases, J lost 4 bases, and 12 bases stayed unmatched. This CDR3 is CASSSLAGGIVADTQYF. CDR3 nucleotide sequence: TGTGCCAGCAGCTCCCTGGCGGGGGGGATAGTGGCAGATACGCAGTATTTT.

The rearrangement joins TRBV14 to TRBJ2-7; tentatively, D is TRBD1 (5 bases). This CDR3 region has 15 residues. The V gene's germline CDR1 is SGHDN and CDR2 FVKESK. Trimming took 1 base from V and 5 from J, leaving 15 bases between them. In DNA, the CDR3 is TGTGCCAGCAGCCAAGGGGAAAAGGGGCAGGACGAGCAGTACTTC. Translation: CASSQGEKGQDEQYF.

The chain is built from TRBV5-4 and TRBJ2-5; D is undetermined. Deletions cut 1 base from V and 5 bases from J, with 6 bases between. CDR1 and CDR2 from the germline V gene are SGHNT and YYREEE (reference sequence). This CDR3 has 12 residues. The CDR3 loop reads CASSLSTETQYF. DNA for the CDR3: TGTGCCAGCAGCTTGAGTACGGAGACCCAGTACTTC.

This chain connects TRBV15 to TRBJ2-5, with a possible D match to TRBD2 (5 bases). The V end lost 5 bases, the J end lost 5 bases, and 9 bases lay between the germline ends. The CDR3 runs to 12 residues. CDR1 and CDR2 (germline): LNHNV, YYDKDF (reference sequence). CDR3 loop: CATSLRGETQYF. The CDR3 nucleotides read TGTGCCACCAGCCTTAGAGGGGAGACCCAGTACTTC.